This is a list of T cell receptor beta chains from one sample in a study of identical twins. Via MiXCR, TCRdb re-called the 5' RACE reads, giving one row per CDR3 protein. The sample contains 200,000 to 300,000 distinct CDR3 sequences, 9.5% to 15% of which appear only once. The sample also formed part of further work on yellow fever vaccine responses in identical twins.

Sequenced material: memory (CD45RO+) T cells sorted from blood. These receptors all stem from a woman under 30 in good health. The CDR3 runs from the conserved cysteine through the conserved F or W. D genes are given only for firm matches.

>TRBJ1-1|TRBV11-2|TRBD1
CASRERLRGPNTEAFF
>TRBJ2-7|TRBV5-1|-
CASSLISGPYEQYF
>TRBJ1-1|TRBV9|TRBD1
CASSPRGGPNTEAFF
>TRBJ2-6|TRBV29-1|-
CSVGYWGLITAGANVLTF
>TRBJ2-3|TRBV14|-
CASSVGASTDTQYF
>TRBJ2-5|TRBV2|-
CASSEEETQYF
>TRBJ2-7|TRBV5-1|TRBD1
CASSLATGASYEQYF
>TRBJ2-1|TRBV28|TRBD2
CATSIAGTPIEQFF
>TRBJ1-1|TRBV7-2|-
CASSLVGGTNTEAFF
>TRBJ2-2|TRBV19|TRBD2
CASSARLAGGPGELFF
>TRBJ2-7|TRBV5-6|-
CASSLDASEQYF
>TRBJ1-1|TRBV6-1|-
CASRDNENTEAFF
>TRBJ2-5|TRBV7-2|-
CASSLDQLKSQYF
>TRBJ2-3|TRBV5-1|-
CASSLVDTDTQYF
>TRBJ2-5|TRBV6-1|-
CASSPWGGGKTQYF
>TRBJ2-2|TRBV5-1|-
CASSLGRPSGELFF
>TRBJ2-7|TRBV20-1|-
CSADVGGFGPYDEQYF
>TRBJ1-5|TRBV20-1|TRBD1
CSARDDDRVSQPQHF
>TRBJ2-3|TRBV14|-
CASSQDRGLDTQYF
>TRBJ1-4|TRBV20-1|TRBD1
CSAREGQGATNEKLFF
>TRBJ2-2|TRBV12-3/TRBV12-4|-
CASTIRGEAGELFF
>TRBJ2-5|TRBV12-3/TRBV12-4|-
CASSLGWGGETQYF
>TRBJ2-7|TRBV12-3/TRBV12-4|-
CASSLGASASEQYF
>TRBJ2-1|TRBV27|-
CASSFGAGAWNEQFF
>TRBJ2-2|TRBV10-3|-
CAISATGGGGELFF
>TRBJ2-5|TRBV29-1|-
CSLKPQYF
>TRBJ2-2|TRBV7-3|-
CASSLMNTGELFF
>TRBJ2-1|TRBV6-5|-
CASSFRQQSSYNEQFF
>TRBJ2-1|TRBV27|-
CASSLSWRGYNEQFF
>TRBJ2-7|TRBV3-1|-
CASSLNRGEQYF
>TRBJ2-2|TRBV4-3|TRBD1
CASSPDLTPGQGESGELFF
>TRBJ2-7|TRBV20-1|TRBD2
CSARDREEGLGQYF
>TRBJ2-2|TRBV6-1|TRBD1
CASSGQGATGELFF
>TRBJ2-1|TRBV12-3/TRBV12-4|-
CASSFTNHEQFF
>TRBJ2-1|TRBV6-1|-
CASSEDTQGINEQFF
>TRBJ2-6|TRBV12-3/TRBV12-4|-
CASSSSASGGANVLTF
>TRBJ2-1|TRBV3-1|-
CASERAGTSYNEQFF
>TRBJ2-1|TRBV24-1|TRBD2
CATSALGLAGDLGNEQFF
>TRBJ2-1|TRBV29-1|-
CSVYRMNNEQFF
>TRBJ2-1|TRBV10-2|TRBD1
CASTSGTGGFNEQFF
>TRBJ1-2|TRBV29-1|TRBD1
CSVGQANYGYTF
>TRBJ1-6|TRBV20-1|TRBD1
CSVYGQGANSPLHF
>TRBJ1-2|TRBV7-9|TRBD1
CASRRDRGDGYTF
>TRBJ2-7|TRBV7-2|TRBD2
CASSLDGGISYEQYF
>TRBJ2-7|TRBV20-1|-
CSAVSEGDYEQYF
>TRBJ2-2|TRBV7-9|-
CASSLGSGPGELFF
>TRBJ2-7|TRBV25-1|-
CASSERAEPRYEQYF
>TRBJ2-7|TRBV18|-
CASSQTEYEQYF
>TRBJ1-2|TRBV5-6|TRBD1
CASSPGTGDVHGYTF
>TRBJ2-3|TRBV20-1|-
CSASLITQYF
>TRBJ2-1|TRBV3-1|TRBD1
CASSQGRGPWEQFF
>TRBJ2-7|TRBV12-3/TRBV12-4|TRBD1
CASSLGTGAGEQYF
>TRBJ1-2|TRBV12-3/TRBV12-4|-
CASATPGGTPGVLGYTF
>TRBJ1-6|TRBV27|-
CATATGLNSPLHF
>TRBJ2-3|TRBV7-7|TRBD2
CASSKTSVSTDTQYF